The rows below give T cell receptor beta chains drawn from one sample of a study of cytomegalovirus exposure and HLA in healthy donors. Profiling relied on immunoSEQ multiplex PCR, and the TCRdb table lists in-frame clones only, not all of them. This table has some 120,000 clones, approximately 94% appearing once. The sample taken for sequencing was PBMCs. All receptors come from a woman aged 18-29 years in good health and CMV-seronegative. CDR3s leave out the opening cysteine and the closing phenylalanine or tryptophan.

J gene: TRBJ2-7
V gene: TRBV5-1
CDR3 protein: ASSLRRGQGLSEQY

J gene: TRBJ2-7
V gene: TRBV19
CDR3 protein: ASGAGTDEQY

J gene: TRBJ2-7
V gene: TRBV19
CDR3 protein: ASSPSRTGGSEQY

J gene: TRBJ1-4
V gene: TRBV11-2
CDR3 protein: ASRAGTGLSSDEKLF

J gene: TRBJ1-6
V gene: TRBV25-1
CDR3 protein: ASSDPRGARNSPLH

J gene: TRBJ2-2
V gene: TRBV9
CDR3 protein: ASSGSRGGLNTGELF

J gene: TRBJ1-3
V gene: TRBV20-1
CDR3 protein: SAITGNTIY

J gene: TRBJ2-6
V gene: TRBV27
CDR3 protein: ASGRQGFVPGANVLT

J gene: TRBJ1-4
V gene: TRBV6-1
CDR3 protein: ASSETTGTNEKLF

J gene: TRBJ1-1
V gene: TRBV15
CDR3 protein: ATSRDLQGTEAF

J gene: TRBJ2-7
V gene: TRBV7-9
CDR3 protein: ASSHREEQY

J gene: TRBJ1-1
V gene: TRBV5-4
CDR3 protein: ASSSGQERAF

J gene: TRBJ2-7
V gene: TRBV28
CDR3 protein: ASSGLVPYYEQY

J gene: TRBJ2-7
V gene: TRBV7-2
CDR3 protein: ASSSDRFYEQY

J gene: TRBJ2-1
V gene: TRBV5-6
CDR3 protein: ASSSQRHSTSPNEQF

J gene: TRBJ2-3
V gene: TRBV7-2
CDR3 protein: ASSSPGQGVRDTQY

J gene: TRBJ1-5
V gene: TRBV19
CDR3 protein: ASCTGEWNQPQH

J gene: TRBJ2-1
V gene: TRBV5-1
CDR3 protein: ASSKTGESSYNEQF

J gene: TRBJ1-1
V gene: TRBV28
CDR3 protein: ASRPPGGTTEAF

J gene: TRBJ2-1
V gene: TRBV2
CDR3 protein: ASSFASERVEFDEQF

J gene: TRBJ1-2
V gene: TRBV5-6
CDR3 protein: ATAGGPTIMDGYT

J gene: TRBJ2-1
V gene: TRBV19
CDR3 protein: ASSFRRVSYNEQF

J gene: TRBJ1-2
V gene: TRBV6-5
CDR3 protein: ASRRGQGYGYT

J gene: TRBJ1-2
V gene: TRBV5-1
CDR3 protein: ASSLDRNYGYT